Below are 11 T cell receptor beta chains sequenced from a single sample in a study of siplizumab effects on memory and regulatory T cells (dated by TCRdb to between 2019 and 2020). The library came from the immunoSEQ multiplex PCR assay. TCRdb took this table from immuneACCESS and kept in-frame rearrangements with V and J called. Such tables lack part of the clones; where checked against another copy, unresolved V genes explain under half of the gap, and the rest is unexplained. The sample data list roughly 62,000 clones, and around 80% of these were observed just once. Jointly, the top ten make up about 0.42% of the sample. Source material: memory CD4+ T cells sorted from blood. What the cell subset or site label conveys for this sample: unstimulated CD4+ memory T cells. The receptors come from a human donor in good health.

The V and J genes are TRBV19 and TRBJ2-6; 11 nucleotides line up with TRBD1. The CDR3 consists of 18 residues. With V trimmed by 5 bases and J by 3 bases, 9 bases remained unmatched. Germline V CDR1 and CDR2: LNHDA, SQIVND (reference sequence). The DNA of the CDR3 is TGTGCCAGTAGTCCGTCCCGGGACAGGGGGTTTGGGGCCAACGTCCTGACTTTC. Its protein product is CASSPSRDRGFGANVLTF. Full variable domain (outside the CDR3, taken from reference TRBV19 and TRBJ2-6): DGGITQSPKYLFRKEGQNVTLSCEQNLNHDAMYWYRQDPGQGLRLIYYSQIVNDFQKGDIAEGYSVSREKKESFPLTVTSAQKNPTAFYLCASSPSRDRGFGANVLTFGAGSRLTVL.

The rearrangement links TRBV13 to TRBJ2-7, with unresolved D. The CDR3 contains 11 residues. Germline CDR1 is PRHDT and CDR2 is FYEKMQ (reference sequence). The germline V and J ends were trimmed by 4 bases and 2 bases, with 3 bases remaining between them. DNA for the CDR3: TGTGCCAGCAGCTCGGCCTACGAGCAGTACTTC. Translation: CASSSAYEQYF.

The V call is TRBV4-3, the J call TRBJ1-1; maybe TRBD1 (5 bases). The CDR3 extends over 13 amino acids. Looked up from germline, CDR1 is LGHNA and CDR2 is YSLEER. Trimming took off 1 base at V and 3 bases at J, with 6 bases between the two ends. This chain's CDR3 is CASSQAGDTEAFF. DNA for the CDR3: TGCGCCAGCAGCCAAGCGGGGGACACTGAAGCTTTCTTT.

This clone has only a few counts. The chain combines TRBV7-8 with TRBJ1-5; maybe TRBD1 (6 bases). Germline V gene lookup returns CDR1 SGHVS and CDR2 FQNEAQ. Trimming took off 2 bases at V and 2 bases at J, with 13 bases between the two ends. The CDR3 spans 16 residues. CDR3 protein: CASSLSTDSGNQPQHF. In DNA, the CDR3 is TGTGCCAGCAGCTTAAGTACGGACAGCGGCAATCAGCCCCAGCATTTT.

This clone was detected only a few times. This CDR3 is CASRDSGGRIGTQYF. CDR3 nucleotides: TGTGCCAGCAGAGATAGCGGGGGAAGAATCGGGACCCAGTACTTC. This sequence joins TRBV6-1 and TRBJ2-5; 9 bases align to TRBD2. Trimming removed 6 bases from V and 7 bases from J; junction bases left unmatched: 12. In germline, CDR1 is MNHNS, CDR2 SASEGT. This CDR3 contains 15 residues.

The genes are TRBV19 and TRBJ1-2, with D tentatively TRBD1 (6 bases). The CDR3 runs to 15 residues. Germline values: CDR1 LNHDA, CDR2 SQIVND (reference sequence). Deletions cut 1 base from V and 4 bases from J, with 13 bases between. Here the CDR3 DNA reads TGTGCCAGTAGTATAGGGGACGGACAGCCCTATGGCTACACCTTC. It encodes CASSIGDGQPYGYTF.

The gene calls are TRBV14 and TRBJ2-7, with D possibly matching TRBD1 (6 bases). Germline-derived CDR1 and CDR2 are SGHDN and FVKESK. The V and J ends lost 3 bases and 5 bases respectively, with 17 bases between them. The CDR3 length is 15 residues. The DNA for the CDR3 is TGTGCCAGCAGCCATCAGGGGTCTTTTCCCCACGAGCAGTACTTC. Translated: CASSHQGSFPHEQYF.

The J gene is TRBJ1-1, the V gene TRBV30; D ambiguous. The CDR3 has 15 residues. The germline V gene has CDR1 GTSNPN and CDR2 SVGIG (reference sequence). V lost 0 bases, J lost 5 bases, and 16 bases lay in between. CDR3 nucleotides: TGTGCCTGGAGTGTACCCCACACCGGGTCTACTGAAGCTTTCTTT. Amino acid sequence: CAWSVPHTGSTEAFF. The variable domain in full, with the rest retrieved from reference TRBV30 and TRBJ1-1, is SQTIHQWPATLVQPVGSPLSLECTVEGTSNPNLYWYRQAAGRGLQLLFYSVGIGQISSEVPQNLSASRPQDRQFILSSKKLLLSDSGFYLCAWSVPHTGSTEAFFGQGTRLTVV.

The V call is TRBV29-1, the J call TRBJ1-2; possible D gene TRBD1, 6 bases. Germline CDR1 SQVTM, CDR2 ANQGSEA. The CDR3 runs to 12 residues. The V gene lost 8 bases and the J gene lost 3 bases, with 13 bases spanning the gap. The CDR3 sequence: CSLREGDYGYTF. Written as DNA, the CDR3 is TGCAGCCTCCGTGAGGGGGACTATGGCTACACCTTC.

The chain couples TRBV28 to TRBJ2-7, with 7 bases matching TRBD2. With V trimmed by 3 bases and J by 1 base, 0 bases remained unmatched. The CDR3 runs to 13 residues. Germline V gene sequence: CDR1 MDHEN, CDR2 SYDVKM. The CDR3: CASSLGGSYEQYF. CDR3 DNA sequence: TGTGCCAGCAGTTTGGGGGGGTCCTACGAGCAGTACTTC.

The chain recombines TRBV11-2 with TRBJ2-3; D uncertain. The CDR3 length is 14 residues. Germline V gene sequence: CDR1 SGHAT, CDR2 FQNNGV. V was pared by 2 bases and J by 3 bases, with 9 bases between. Written as DNA, the CDR3 is TGTGCCAGCAGCTTAAATAGTGCGACAGATACGCAGTATTTT. It is translated as CASSLNSATDTQYF.